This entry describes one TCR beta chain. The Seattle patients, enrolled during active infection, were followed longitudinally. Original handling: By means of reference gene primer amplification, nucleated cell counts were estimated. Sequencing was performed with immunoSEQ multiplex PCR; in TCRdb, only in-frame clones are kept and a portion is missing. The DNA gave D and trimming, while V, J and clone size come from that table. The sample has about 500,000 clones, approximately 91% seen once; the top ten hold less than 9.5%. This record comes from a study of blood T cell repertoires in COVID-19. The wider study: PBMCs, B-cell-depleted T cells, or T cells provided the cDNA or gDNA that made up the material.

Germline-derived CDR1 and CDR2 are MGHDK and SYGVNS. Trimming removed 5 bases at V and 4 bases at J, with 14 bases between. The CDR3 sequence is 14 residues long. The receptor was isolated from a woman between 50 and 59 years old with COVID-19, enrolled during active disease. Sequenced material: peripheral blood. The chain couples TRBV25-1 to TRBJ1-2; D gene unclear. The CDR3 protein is CASSYPGEPYGYTF. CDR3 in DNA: TGTGCCAGCAGTTATCCGGGAGAACCCTATGGCTACACCTTC.